This T cell receptor (beta chain) emerged from a study of blood T cell repertoires in COVID-19. Study summary: The United States, Italy and Spain supplied acute and convalescent COVID-19 samples. PBMCs, B-cell-depleted T cells, or T cells provided the cDNA or gDNA that made up the material.

Libraries were prepared by immunoSEQ multiplex PCR; TCRdb keeps only in-frame clonotypes and omits some of them. The sample gives roughly 430,000 clones, approximately 85% of which show up once; 2% to 2.5% is in the top ten. CDR1 SGHRS and CDR2 YFSETQ come from the germline V gene. The CDR3 totals 15 residues. Trimming left V 1 base short and J 2 bases short, with 11 bases between. The receptor was derived from a woman aged 40 to 50 with acute COVID-19. Sequenced input: PBMCs or T cells enriched from blood (not recorded which). V and J are TRBV5-1 and TRBJ2-3, with D possibly matching TRBD2 (6 bases). CDR3 nucleotides: TGCGCCAGCAGCTTGCGAGGGGAGGACACAGATACGCAGTATTTT. It translates to CASSLRGEDTDTQYF. The full variable domain, its missing parts supplied by reference TRBV5-1 and TRBJ2-3, is KAGVTQTPRYLIKTRGQQVTLSCSPISGHRSVSWYQQTPGQGLQFLFEYFSETQRNKGNFPGRFSGRQFSNSRSEMNVSTLELGDSALYLCASSLRGEDTDTQYFGPGTRLTVL.